A single sample is the source of the 23 T cell receptor beta chains below, sequenced in a study of PD-1 blockade in mismatch repair-deficient tumors (dated 2017 in TCRdb). Explained via the paper, the time point label denotes: peripheral blood before pembrolizumab. The library was prepared using the immunoSEQ multiplex PCR assay. TCRdb stores this immuneACCESS table with in-frame sequences only. Part of the clones is absent; in the studies checked, under half of the shortfall reflects unresolved V genes, and no reason is known for the rest. This sample gives about 49,000 clones in total; over 75% of them show up just once. The ten largest clones capture approximately 3.5% of the sample. The sample was PBMCs, taken before pembrolizumab treatment. These receptors were collected from an adult with mismatch repair-deficient cancer.

This sequence joins TRBV10-3 and TRBJ2-7; weak D call: TRBD2 (6 bases). The V and J ends lost 1 base and 3 bases respectively, with 13 bases between them. The CDR3 covers 15 residues. Germline V gene lookup returns CDR1 ENHRY and CDR2 SYGVKD. The CDR3 is CAISEWGTQSYEQYF. CDR3 coding DNA: TGTGCCATCAGTGAGTGGGGGACTCAAAGCTACGAGCAGTACTTC.

The chain employs TRBV5-4 and TRBJ2-7, with unresolved D. With 0 bases removed from V and 2 bases from J, the gap between germline ends came to 12 bases. CDR3 length: 15 amino acids. CDR1 is SGHNT, CDR2 YYREEE, per germline (reference sequence). The CDR3 spells CASSLAGNRAYEQYF. For the CDR3, the DNA is TGTGCCAGCAGCTTGGCGGGTAACAGAGCCTACGAGCAGTACTTC.

The chain combines TRBV1 with TRBJ2-7; the table's D gene call, TRBD2, was not cross checked with the DNA. TRBV1 is shown as a pseudogene. The length of the CDR3 is 15 residues. The CDR3 loop reads CTSTTRTSANYEQYF. The CDR3 nucleotides read TGCACCAGCACCACCCGGACTAGCGCCAACTACGAGCAGTACTTC.

This clone was observed a single time. This chain connects TRBV6-1 to TRBJ1-4; D is undetermined. CDR1 is MNHNS and CDR2 is SASEGT in the germline V gene. Trimming removed 5 bases at V and 0 bases at J, with 10 bases between. The CDR3 is made up of 15 amino acids. CDR3 nucleotides: TGTGCCAGCAGTCGCATGATCGCAACTAATGAAAAACTGTTTTTT. This codes for CASSRMIATNEKLFF.

On this clone: Relative to the germline gene, one junction end is altered; a read error may explain this. The V gene is TRBV7-7, the J gene TRBJ2-4, with D uncertain. CDR1 and CDR2 from the germline V gene are SSHAT and FNYEAQ (reference sequence). The CDR3 has 16 residues. The CDR3 DNA is TGTGCTAGCAGCTTAGGTGTAAGGTTAGCCAAAAACATTCAGTACTTC. This gives the protein CASSLGVRLAKNIQYF. The variable domain in full, with the rest retrieved from reference TRBV7-7 and TRBJ2-4, is GAGVSQSPRYKVTKRGQDVTLRCDPISSHATLYWYQQALGQGPEFLTYFNYEAQPDKSGLPSDRFSAERPEGSISTLTIQRTEQRDSAMYRCASSLGVRLAKNIQYFGAGTRLSVL.

The chain uses TRBV7-9 and TRBJ2-1, with D possibly matching TRBD2 (6 bases). CDR1 SEHNR and CDR2 FQNEAQ come from the germline V gene (reference sequence). Trimming removed 5 bases from V and 8 bases from J, with 16 bases in between. The CDR3 runs 14 residues. In DNA, the CDR3 is TGTGCCAGCAGCGATTACGGGAGTTTTGATGAGCAGTTCTTC. Protein product: CASSDYGSFDEQFF.

The chain links TRBV5-1 to TRBJ2-6; 9 bases are shared with TRBD2. This CDR3 is 19 amino acids long. J was trimmed by 0 bases and V by 4 bases; bases with no gene match: 11. From germline, CDR1 is SGHRS and CDR2 YFSETQ. CDR3 sequence: CASSKTSGRPGSGANVLTF. The CDR3 coding sequence is TGCGCCAGCAGCAAGACTAGCGGAAGACCCGGCTCTGGGGCCAACGTCCTGACTTTC.

The rearrangement uses TRBV7-6 and TRBJ1-3; D is unclear. Germline assignment: CDR1 SGHVS and CDR2 FNYEAQ. V was trimmed by 2 bases and J by 0 bases, leaving 11 bases between them. This CDR3 spans 16 amino acids. The chain's CDR3 is CASSLRPESSGNTIYF. CDR3 sequence (DNA): TGTGCCAGCAGCTTACGGCCAGAAAGCTCTGGAAACACCATATATTTT. Supplemented by reference TRBV7-6 and TRBJ1-3, the full variable domain reads GAGVSQSPRYKVTKRGQDVALRCDPISGHVSLYWYRQALGQGPEFLTYFNYEAQQDKSGLPNDRFSAERPEGSISTLTIQRTEQRDSAMYRCASSLRPESSGNTIYFGEGSWLTVV.

The J gene is TRBJ2-5, the V gene TRBV6-1, with 8 bases identical to TRBD2. Trimming took 1 base from V and 7 from J; bases not matched to a gene: 8. This CDR3 has 15 amino acids. Germline assignment: CDR1 MNHNS and CDR2 SASEGT. This CDR3 reads CASSEEGSGRGTQYF. The DNA of the CDR3 is TGTGCCAGCAGTGAAGAAGGAAGCGGGAGAGGGACCCAGTACTTC.

The V and J genes are TRBV30 and TRBJ1-5; D is ambiguous. The CDR3 loop spans 13 amino acids. The V end was cut by 1 base, the J end by 3 bases, with 7 bases between. From germline, CDR1 is GTSNPN and CDR2 SVGIG (reference sequence). CDR3 loop: CAWSAGINQPQHF. CDR3 nucleotides: TGTGCCTGGAGTGCGGGTATCAATCAGCCCCAGCATTTT.

The chain employs TRBV4-2 and TRBJ2-1, with no clear D. Per the germline V gene, CDR1 is LGHNA and CDR2 is YNFKEQ. The CDR3 covers 16 residues. V lost 3 bases and J lost 4, with 16 bases in between. The CDR3 DNA follows: TGTGCCAGCAGCCATGGACGGTGGTCTGCGTACAATGAGCAGTTCTTC. This encodes CASSHGRWSAYNEQFF.

V is TRBV5-8 and J is TRBJ1-5, with TRBD1 matching 9 bases. V was clipped by 4 bases and J by 3 bases; unmatched bases: 8. Germline V gives CDR1 SGHTS, CDR2 YDEGEE. The CDR3 sequence is 16 residues long. DNA for the CDR3: TGTGCCAGCAGCCGAGGGACAGGGACCTTCAATCAGCCCCAGCATTTT. It specifies CASSRGTGTFNQPQHF.

The chain couples TRBV10-2 to TRBJ2-7; a weak D match, TRBD1 (5 bases). V gave up 6 bases and J gave up 6 bases, with 9 bases separating them. Germline lookup yields CDR1 WSHSY and CDR2 SAAADI. The CDR3 runs to 11 residues. In DNA form, the CDR3 reads TGCGCCAGCAGCAAGGGGTCCGAGCAGTACTTC. Translated: CASSKGSEQYF.

The J gene is TRBJ2-7, the V gene TRBV27; D is possibly TRBD2 (6 bases). CDR3 length: 15 residues. Per germline, CDR1 MNHEY and CDR2 SMNVEV (reference sequence). Trimming stripped 2 bases from V and 0 bases from J, with 11 bases between. In DNA form, the CDR3 reads TGTGCCAGCAGTTTAACCGGGGGTAGCTCCTACGAGCAGTACTTC. It is translated as CASSLTGGSSYEQYF.

CDR3 loop: CASSLERREMDEQFF. CDR3 bases: TGTGCCAGCAGCTTAGAGAGAAGGGAAATGGACGAGCAGTTCTTC. V usage is TRBV7-2 and J usage is TRBJ2-1; no definite D call. Deletions cut 1 base from V and 10 bases from J, with 17 bases between. The CDR3 has 15 residues. The germline gives CDR1 SGHTA, CDR2 FQGNSA.

The chain couples TRBV19 to TRBJ1-3; 10 nucleotides line up with TRBD1. V lost 7 bases to trimming and J lost 2 bases; unmatched junction nucleotides: 2. The CDR3 consists of 14 residues. Looked up from germline, CDR1 is LNHDA and CDR2 is SQIVND (reference sequence). CDR3 bases: TGTGCCAGTATCGGGACAGGGGCTGGAAACACCATATATTTT. It encodes CASIGTGAGNTIYF.

This rearrangement joins TRBV9 to TRBJ2-7, with 12 bases identical to TRBD2. The germline V gene encodes CDR1 SGDLS and CDR2 YYNGEE. CDR3 length equals 16 residues. Trimming at V came to 3 bases and at J to 3 bases, leaving 7 bases not matched to a gene. The CDR3 region has the DNA TGTGCCAGCAGCGCTAGCGGGAGGGCCCAATTCTACGAGCAGTACTTC. Amino acid sequence: CASSASGRAQFYEQYF.

The chain has TRBV11-2 and TRBJ2-1; TRBD2 matches at 11 bases. CDR1 and CDR2 (germline): SGHAT, FQNNGV. The J segment lost 4 bases and the V segment lost 1 base, leaving 6 bases of the junction unmatched. CDR3 length: 17 amino acids. CDR3 DNA: TGTGCCAGCAGCTTAGGACTAGCGGGATTTTTTTACAATGAGCAGTTCTTC. Its protein product is CASSLGLAGFFYNEQFF.

This chain connects TRBV7-3 to TRBJ2-6; a weak D match, TRBD1 (5 bases). The CDR3 is 15 amino acids. Trimming removed 3 bases at V and 1 base at J, with 7 bases between. CDR1 SGHTA and CDR2 FQGTGA come from the germline V gene. The CDR3 nucleotides are TGTGCCAGCAGCTTTCAGGGATCTGGGGCCAACGTCCTGACTTTC. Translation gives CASSFQGSGANVLTF.

The chain links TRBV6-1 to TRBJ2-3, with D uncertain. The CDR3 is 14 residues long. Trimming pared 7 bases from V and 1 base from J, leaving 12 bases between. The germline gives CDR1 MNHNS, CDR2 SASEGT. This chain's CDR3 is CASTEQAGTDTQYF. CDR3 bases: TGTGCCAGCACGGAGCAGGCGGGCACAGATACGCAGTATTTT.

The chain has TRBV5-1 and TRBJ2-7, with 7 positions matching TRBD2. The CDR3 contains 13 residues. The germline CDR1 and CDR2 sequences are SGHRS and YFSETQ. The V and J ends lost 3 bases and 5 bases, in that order; junction bases with no gene match: 5. The DNA for the CDR3 is TGCGCCAGCAGCTCCTTGGCGGGAGACGAGCAGTACTTC. Residues: CASSSLAGDEQYF.

The CDR3 bases are TGTGCCATCAGGGCTGGACAAGACCAAGAGACCCAGTACTTC. Translation gives CAIRAGQDQETQYF. The chain is built from TRBV10-3 and TRBJ2-5; weak D call: TRBD1 (5 bases). Germline V gives CDR1 ENHRY, CDR2 SYGVKD. This CDR3 has 14 amino acids. Trimming pared 6 bases from V and 0 bases from J, leaving 11 bases between.

The chain uses TRBV18 and TRBJ1-1; D gene unclear. Trimming took off 2 bases at V and 2 bases at J, with 9 bases between the two ends. The germline V gene encodes CDR1 KGHSH and CDR2 LQKENI. CDR3 length equals 14 residues. CDR3 sequence (DNA): TGTGCCAGCTCACCAGGGAATCGTAACACTGAAGCTTTCTTT. The encoded protein is CASSPGNRNTEAFF.